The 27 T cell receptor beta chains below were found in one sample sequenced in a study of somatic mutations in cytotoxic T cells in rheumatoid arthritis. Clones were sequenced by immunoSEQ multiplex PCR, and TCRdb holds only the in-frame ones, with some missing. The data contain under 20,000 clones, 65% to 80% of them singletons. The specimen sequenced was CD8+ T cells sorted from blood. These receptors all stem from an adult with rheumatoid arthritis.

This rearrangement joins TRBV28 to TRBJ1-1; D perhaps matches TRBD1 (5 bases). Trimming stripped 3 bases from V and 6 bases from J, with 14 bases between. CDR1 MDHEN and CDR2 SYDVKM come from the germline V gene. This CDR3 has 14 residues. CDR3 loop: CASSFGKGRPEAFF. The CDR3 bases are TGTGCCAGCAGTTTTGGGAAGGGGAGACCTGAAGCTTTCTTT.

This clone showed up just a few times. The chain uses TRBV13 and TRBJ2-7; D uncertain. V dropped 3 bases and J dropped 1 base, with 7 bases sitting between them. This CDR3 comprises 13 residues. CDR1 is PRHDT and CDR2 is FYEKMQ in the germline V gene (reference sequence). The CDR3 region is CASSFGRSYEQYF. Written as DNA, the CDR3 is TGTGCCAGCAGCTTCGGAAGGTCCTACGAGCAGTACTTC.

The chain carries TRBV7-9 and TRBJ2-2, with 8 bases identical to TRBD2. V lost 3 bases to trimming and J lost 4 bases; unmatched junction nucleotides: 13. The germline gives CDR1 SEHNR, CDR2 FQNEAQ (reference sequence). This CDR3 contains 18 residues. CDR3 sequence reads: CASSFHRRPGRVTGELFF. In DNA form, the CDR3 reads TGTGCCAGCAGCTTTCATCGGAGGCCCGGGAGGGTCACCGGGGAGCTGTTTTTT.

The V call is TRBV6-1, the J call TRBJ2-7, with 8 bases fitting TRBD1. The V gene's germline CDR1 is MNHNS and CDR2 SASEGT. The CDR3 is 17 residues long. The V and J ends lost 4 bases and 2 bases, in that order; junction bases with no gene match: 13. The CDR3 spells CASSVSPPRDRTYEQYF. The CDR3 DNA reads TGTGCCAGCAGTGTATCCCCCCCCCGGGACAGGACCTACGAGCAGTACTTC.

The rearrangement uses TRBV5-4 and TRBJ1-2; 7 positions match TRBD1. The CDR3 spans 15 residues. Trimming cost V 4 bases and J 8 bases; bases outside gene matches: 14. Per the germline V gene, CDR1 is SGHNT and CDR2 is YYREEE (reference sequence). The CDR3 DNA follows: TGTGCCAGCAGCCCTGGTTTTGGGACAGAGGAGGGCTACACCTTC. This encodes CASSPGFGTEEGYTF.

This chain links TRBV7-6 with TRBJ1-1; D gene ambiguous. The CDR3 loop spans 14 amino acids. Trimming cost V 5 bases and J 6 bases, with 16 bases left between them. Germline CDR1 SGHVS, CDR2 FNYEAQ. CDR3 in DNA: TGTGCCAGCAGCCCTGAGAATAGGAGGGCTGAAGCTTTCTTT. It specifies CASSPENRRAEAFF.

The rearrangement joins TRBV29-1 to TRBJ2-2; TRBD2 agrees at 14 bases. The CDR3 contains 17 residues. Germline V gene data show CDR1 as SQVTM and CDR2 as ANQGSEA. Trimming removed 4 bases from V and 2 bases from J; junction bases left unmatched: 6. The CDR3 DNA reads TGCAGCGTTGCCGGGACTAGCGGGGGCGCAAACACCGGGGAGCTGTTTTTT. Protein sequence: CSVAGTSGGANTGELFF.

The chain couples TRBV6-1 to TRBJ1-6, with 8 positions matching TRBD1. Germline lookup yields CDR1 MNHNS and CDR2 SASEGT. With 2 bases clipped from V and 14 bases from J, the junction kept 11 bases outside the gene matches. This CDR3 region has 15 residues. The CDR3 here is CASSETSTGANTLHF. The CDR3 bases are TGTGCCAGCAGTGAAACATCGACAGGGGCTAATACCCTCCACTTT.

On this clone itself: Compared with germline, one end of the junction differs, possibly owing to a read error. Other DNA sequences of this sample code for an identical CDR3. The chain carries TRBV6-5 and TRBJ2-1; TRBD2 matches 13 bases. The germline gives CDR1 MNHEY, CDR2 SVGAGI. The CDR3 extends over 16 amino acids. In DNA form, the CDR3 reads TGCGCCAGCAGTTACTCGGGACTAGCGGGAAACAATGAGCAGTTCTTC. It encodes CASSYSGLAGNNEQFF.

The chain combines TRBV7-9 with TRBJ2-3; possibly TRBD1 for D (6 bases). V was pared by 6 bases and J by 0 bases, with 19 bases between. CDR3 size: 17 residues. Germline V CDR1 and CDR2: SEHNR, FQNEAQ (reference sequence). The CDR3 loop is CASSPILDSTSTDTQYF. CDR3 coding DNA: TGTGCCAGCAGTCCAATATTGGACAGCACTAGCACAGATACGCAGTATTTT.

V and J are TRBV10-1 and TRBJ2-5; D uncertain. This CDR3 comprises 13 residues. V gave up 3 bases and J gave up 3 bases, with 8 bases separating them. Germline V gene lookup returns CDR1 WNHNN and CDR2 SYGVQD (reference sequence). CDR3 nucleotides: TGCGCCAGCAGTGATAACCTGGAAGAGACCCAGTACTTC. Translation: CASSDNLEETQYF.

The CDR3 spells CASSLDRVARNEQFF. The CDR3 DNA follows: TGTGCCAGCAGCTTAGACAGGGTTGCGCGGAATGAGCAGTTCTTC. The rearrangement links TRBV11-2 to TRBJ2-1, with D tentatively TRBD1 (5 bases). The ends were cut back, 0 bases at V and 7 bases at J, with 13 bases in the middle. CDR1 is SGHAT, CDR2 FQNNGV, per germline. There are 15 residues in the CDR3.

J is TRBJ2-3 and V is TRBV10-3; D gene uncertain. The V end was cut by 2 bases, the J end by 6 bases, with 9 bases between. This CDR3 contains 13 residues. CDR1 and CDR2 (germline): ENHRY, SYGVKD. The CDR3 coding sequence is TGTGCCATCAGTGAGCCCCCGGACGATACGCAGTATTTT. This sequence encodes CAISEPPDDTQYF.

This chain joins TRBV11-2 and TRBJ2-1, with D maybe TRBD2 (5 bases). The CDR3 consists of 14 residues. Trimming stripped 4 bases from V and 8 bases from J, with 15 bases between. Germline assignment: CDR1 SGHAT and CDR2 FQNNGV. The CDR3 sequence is CASSSPTSLDEQFF. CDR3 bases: TGTGCCAGCAGCTCCCCCACTAGTCTCGATGAGCAGTTCTTC.

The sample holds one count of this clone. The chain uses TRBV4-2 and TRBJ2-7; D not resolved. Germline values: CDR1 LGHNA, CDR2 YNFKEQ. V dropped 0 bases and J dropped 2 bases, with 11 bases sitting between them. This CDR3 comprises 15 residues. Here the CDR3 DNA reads TGTGCCAGCAGCCAAGACGGAGTAGTCACCTACGAGCAGTACTTC. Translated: CASSQDGVVTYEQYF.

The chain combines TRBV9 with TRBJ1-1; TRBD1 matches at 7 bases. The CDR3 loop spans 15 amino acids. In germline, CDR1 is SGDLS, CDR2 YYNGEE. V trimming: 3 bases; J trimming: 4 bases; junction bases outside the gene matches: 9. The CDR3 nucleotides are TGTGCCAGCAGCGGACAGGGAAGAAAGGGCACTGAAGCTTTCTTT. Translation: CASSGQGRKGTEAFF.

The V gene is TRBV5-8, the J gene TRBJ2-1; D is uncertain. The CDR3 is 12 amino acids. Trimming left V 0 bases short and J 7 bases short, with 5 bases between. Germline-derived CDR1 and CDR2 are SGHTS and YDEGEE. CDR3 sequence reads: CASSLDWNEQFF. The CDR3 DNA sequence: TGTGCCAGCAGCTTGGACTGGAATGAGCAGTTCTTC.

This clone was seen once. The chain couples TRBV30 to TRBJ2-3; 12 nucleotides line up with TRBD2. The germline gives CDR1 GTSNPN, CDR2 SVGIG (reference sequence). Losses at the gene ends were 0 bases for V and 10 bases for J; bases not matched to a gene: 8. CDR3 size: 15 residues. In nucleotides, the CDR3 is TGTGCCTGGAGTGTTCTAGCGGGGGGGTTAGAAGCGCAGTATTTT. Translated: CAWSVLAGGLEAQYF.

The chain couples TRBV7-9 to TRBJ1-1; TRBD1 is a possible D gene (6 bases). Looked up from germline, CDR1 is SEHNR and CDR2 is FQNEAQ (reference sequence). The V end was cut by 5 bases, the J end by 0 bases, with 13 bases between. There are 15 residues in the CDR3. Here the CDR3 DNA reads TGTGCCAGCAGCCCGAGGAGGGGGATGAACACTGAAGCTTTCTTT. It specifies CASSPRRGMNTEAFF. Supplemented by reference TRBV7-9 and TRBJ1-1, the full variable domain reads DTGVSQNPRHKITKRGQNVTFRCDPISEHNRLYWYRQTLGQGPEFLTYFQNEAQLEKSRLLSDRFSAERPKGSFSTLEIQRTEQGDSAMYLCASSPRRGMNTEAFFGQGTRLTVV.

CDR3 loop: CASSLKGSNQPQHF. For the CDR3, the DNA is TGTGCCAGCAGCTTGAAAGGCAGCAATCAGCCCCAGCATTTT. The chain recombines TRBV5-4 with TRBJ1-5; no firm D call. Deletions cut 1 base from V and 1 base from J, with 6 bases between. CDR3 size: 14 residues. Germline-derived CDR1 and CDR2 are SGHNT and YYREEE (reference sequence). Looking up the rest from reference TRBV5-4 and TRBJ1-5 gives the full variable domain: ETGVTQSPTHLIKTRGQQVTLRCSSQSGHNTVSWYQQALGQGPQFIFQYYREEENGRGNFPPRFSGLQFPNYSSELNVNALELDDSALYLCASSLKGSNQPQHFGDGTRLSIL.

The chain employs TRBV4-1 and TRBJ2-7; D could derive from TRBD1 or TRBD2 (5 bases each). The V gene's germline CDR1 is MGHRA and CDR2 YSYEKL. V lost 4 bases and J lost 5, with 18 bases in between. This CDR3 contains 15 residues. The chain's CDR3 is CASSPRTEGNDEQYF. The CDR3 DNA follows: TGCGCCAGCAGCCCCCGGACCGAGGGGAACGACGAGCAGTACTTC.

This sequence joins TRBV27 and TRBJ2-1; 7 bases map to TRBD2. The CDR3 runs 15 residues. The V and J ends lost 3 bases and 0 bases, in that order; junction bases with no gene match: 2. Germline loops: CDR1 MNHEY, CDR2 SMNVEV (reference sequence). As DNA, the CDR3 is TGTGCCAGCAGTTTCGGGGGGAGCTCCTACAATGAGCAGTTCTTC. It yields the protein CASSFGGSSYNEQFF.

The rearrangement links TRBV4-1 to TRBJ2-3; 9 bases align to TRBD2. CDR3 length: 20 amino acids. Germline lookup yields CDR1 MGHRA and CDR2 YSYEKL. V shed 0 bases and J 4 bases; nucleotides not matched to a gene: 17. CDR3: CASSQDPGDILREGPDTQYF. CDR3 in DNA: TGCGCCAGCAGCCAAGATCCAGGCGATATATTGCGGGAGGGCCCAGATACGCAGTATTTT.

In DNA, the CDR3 is TGTGCCAGCAGCTTAAGGGGTTACAATGAGCAGTTCTTC. Translating gives CASSLRGYNEQFF. V is TRBV11-3 and J is TRBJ2-1; weak D call: TRBD1 (5 bases). Germline V lookup: CDR1 SGHNT, CDR2 YENEEA. The CDR3 is 13 amino acids. V shed 2 bases and J shed 4 bases, with 6 bases lying between them.

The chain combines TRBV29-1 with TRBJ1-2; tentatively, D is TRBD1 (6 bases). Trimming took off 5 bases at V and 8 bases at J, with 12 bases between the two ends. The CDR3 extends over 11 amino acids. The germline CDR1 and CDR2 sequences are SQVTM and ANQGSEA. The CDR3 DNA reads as TGCAGCGTTAACAGGGCCGAGGGCTACACCTTC. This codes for CSVNRAEGYTF.

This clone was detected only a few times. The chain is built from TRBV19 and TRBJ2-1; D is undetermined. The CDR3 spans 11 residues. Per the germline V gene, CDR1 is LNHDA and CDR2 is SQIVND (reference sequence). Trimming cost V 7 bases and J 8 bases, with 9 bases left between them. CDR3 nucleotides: TGTGCCAGTACCGACCTGCATGAGCAGTTCTTC. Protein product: CASTDLHEQFF.

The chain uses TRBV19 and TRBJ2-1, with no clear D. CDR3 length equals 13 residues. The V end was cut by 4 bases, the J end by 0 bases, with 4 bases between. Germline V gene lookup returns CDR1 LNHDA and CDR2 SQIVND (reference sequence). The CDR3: CASSTSSYNEQFF. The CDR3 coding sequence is TGTGCCAGTAGTACGAGCTCCTACAATGAGCAGTTCTTC.